This T cell receptor (beta chain) was sequenced for a study of vaccination and CD4 T cells after COVID-19. The study, taken as a whole, reports: Recorded median SARS-CoV-2-reactive clonotype numbers increased from around 20 to 38 without reaching significance.

The Oncomine TCR Beta short-read assay was applied to DNA of cultured CD4+ T cells. TCRdb re-called the PCR reads with MiXCR, one entry per CDR3 protein. Among 16,000 or so distinct CDR3 sequences listed, around 72% were seen once. The length of the CDR3 is 14 residues. CDR1 and CDR2 (germline): SNHLY, FYNNEI. V lost 3 bases, J lost 7 bases, and 7 bases stayed unmatched. With respect to this clonotype: What it binds is not known.

The treatment denotes: roughly 10-day PBMC culture with coronavirus spike peptide pools or control peptides (ViraFEST assay). The sequences come from CD4+ T cells from blood, cultured in vitro, collected after SARS-CoV-2 vaccination. This receptor was taken from a human donor who received a COVID-19 vaccine. The rearrangement uses TRBV2 and TRBJ1-2, with 8 bases fitting TRBD1. The CDR3 DNA sequence: TGTGCCAGCAGTGACAGGGGGCGTGAATCTGGCTACACCTTC. As protein: CASSDRGRESGYTF.